A selection of T cell receptor beta chains follows, all from one sample in a study of regulatory T cells in long-lasting Graves disease. TCRdb used MiXCR to reprocess the multiplex PCR reads, holding one entry per CDR3 protein. The data contain over 350,000 distinct CDR3 sequences, less than 25% of them singletons. Sequencing used peripheral blood mononuclear cells (PBMCs), obtained when the disease was refractory, from a patient treated with antithyroid drugs. These receptors came from a female donor with Graves disease. The CDR3 runs from the conserved cysteine through the conserved F or W. A D gene is named only where the DNA matches it firmly. Rows may omit the clone size; those that give it use once, few, many or a size class.

clone_size	d_call	v_call	j_call	cdr3_nt	cdr3_aa
NA	NA	TRBV2	TRBJ2-2	TGTGCCAGCACGACGGACACCGGGGAGCTGTTTTTT	CASTTDTGELFF
few	NA	TRBV29-1	TRBJ1-5	TGCAGCGTTGCAGGGTTGGGTCAGCCCCAGCATTTT	CSVAGLGQPQHF
many	NA	TRBV28	TRBJ1-5	TGTTCCAGCAGTTTTTGGGGACTTCGGGGATCGAATCAGCCCCAGCATTTT	CSSSFWGLRGSNQPQHF
few	NA	TRBV30	TRBJ2-7	TGTGCCTGGAGCGTGACCAGGGTTTACGAGCAGTACTTC	CAWSVTRVYEQYF
NA	NA	TRBV6-1	TRBJ1-1	TGTGCCAGCACAACGCCTCAGAACACTGAAGCTTTCTTT	CASTTPQNTEAFF
NA	NA	TRBV6-1	TRBJ1-1	TGTGCCAGCAGCGTACCTATGATCATGAACACTGAAGCTTTCTTT	CASSVPMIMNTEAFF
NA	NA	TRBV3-1	TRBJ1-1	TGTGCCAGCAGCCAAGAAGGTTGGGGGGCGGGCACTGAAGCTTTCTTT	CASSQEGWGAGTEAFF
many	TRBD2	TRBV7-9	TRBJ2-5	TGTGCCAGCAGTCTTAGCGGGGCTACAGAGACCCAGTACTTC	CASSLSGATETQYF
NA	TRBD1	TRBV5-8	TRBJ2-7	TGTGCCAGCAGCCGGACAGGGGCCTCCTACGAGCAGTACTTC	CASSRTGASYEQYF
many	NA	TRBV6-2/TRBV6-3	TRBJ2-7	TGTGCCAGCAGTTACGGGCCGGAATCCTACGAGCAGTACTTC	CASSYGPESYEQYF